Following are 28 T cell receptor beta chains from one sample sequenced in a study of OX40 agonist ivuxolimab in advanced cancers. Libraries were prepared by immunoSEQ multiplex PCR; TCRdb keeps only in-frame clonotypes and omits some of them. The table has tens of thousands of clones, less than 90% seen once. The input for sequencing was CD4+ or CD8+ T cells sorted from blood, taken in a trial of the OX40 agonist ivuxolimab. These receptors originate from an adult with an advanced solid tumor such as melanoma, head and neck, liver or kidney cancer.

This clone has only one observation. The V gene is TRBV7-8, the J gene TRBJ2-1, with 8 bases that match TRBD2. J lost 12 bases, V lost 3 bases, and 7 bases had no gene match. In germline, CDR1 is SGHVS, CDR2 FQNEAQ. The CDR3 loop spans 13 amino acids. The CDR3 coding sequence is TGTGCCAGCAGCTTCATCGGACTAGCTGGGCAGTTCTTC. Protein: CASSFIGLAGQFF.

The chain is built from TRBV7-2 and TRBJ2-1; no firm D call. This CDR3 contains 15 residues. Trimming cost V 5 bases and J 2 bases, with 13 bases left between them. Germline loops: CDR1 SGHTA, CDR2 FQGNSA. CDR3 region: CASSRALGAYNEQFF. The CDR3 bases are TGTGCCAGCAGCCGAGCCCTCGGCGCCTACAATGAGCAGTTCTTC. Variable domain in full (rest from reference TRBV7-2 and TRBJ2-1): GAGVSQSPSNKVTEKGKDVELRCDPISGHTALYWYRQSLGQGLEFLIYFQGNSAPDKSGLPSDRFSAERTGGSVSTLTIQRTQQEDSAVYLCASSRALGAYNEQFFGPGTRLTVL.

The CDR3 region is CASSNPSGRTYLNEQFF. In nucleotides, the CDR3 is TGTGCCAGCAGCAACCCTAGCGGGAGGACCTACCTCAATGAGCAGTTCTTC. The V call is TRBV7-9, the J call TRBJ2-1; TRBD2 matches at 11 bases. Germline CDR1 is SEHNR and CDR2 is FQNEAQ (reference sequence). The CDR3 is 17 residues long. J gave up 6 bases and V 5 bases, and 12 bases lay outside the gene matches.

By proportion, this clone is medium-sized (0.01 to 0.1%). V gene TRBV6-6 combines with J gene TRBJ2-7; 15 nucleotides line up with TRBD2. The germline gives CDR1 MNHNY, CDR2 SVGAGI (reference sequence). The trim removed 6 bases at V and 5 bases at J, leaving 8 bases unmatched. The CDR3 extends over 16 amino acids. CDR3 sequence reads: CASSRGLAGGYNEQYF. CDR3 DNA sequence: TGTGCCAGCAGCCGCGGACTAGCGGGAGGGTACAACGAGCAGTACTTC.

The chain links TRBV6-5 to TRBJ1-2, with 9 bases matching TRBD1. CDR1 is MNHEY, CDR2 SVGAGI, per germline. The CDR3 extends over 13 amino acids. The V and J ends lost 6 bases and 3 bases, in that order; junction bases with no gene match: 2. The DNA of the CDR3 is TGTGCCAGCAGGGGACAGGGAGACTATGGCTACACCTTC. Its protein is CASRGQGDYGYTF.

The chain has TRBV29-1 and TRBJ2-2; TRBD2 agrees at 8 bases. CDR1 and CDR2 from the germline V gene are SQVTM and ANQGSEA. This CDR3 is built from 13 residues. Trimming took 4 bases from V and 5 from J; bases not matched to a gene: 3. CDR3: CSVGLARTGELFF. In DNA form, the CDR3 reads TGCAGCGTTGGACTAGCGAGAACCGGGGAGCTGTTTTTT.

This rearrangement joins TRBV10-3 to TRBJ2-1; possible D gene TRBD1, 5 bases. The germline CDR1 and CDR2 sequences are ENHRY and SYGVKD. The V and J ends lost 4 bases and 6 bases respectively, with 10 bases between them. The CDR3 totals 13 residues. The CDR3 DNA is TGTGCCATCAGTGTACAGGCCTCCAATGAGCAGTTCTTC. This encodes CAISVQASNEQFF.

This sequence joins TRBV28 and TRBJ1-4, with a tentative D call TRBD1 (6 bases). Germline V gene data show CDR1 as MDHEN and CDR2 as SYDVKM. The CDR3 is 13 amino acids. V was shortened by 7 bases and J by 10 bases, with 16 bases between the two germline ends. The chain's CDR3 is CASTTGLKRKLFF. DNA of the CDR3: TGTGCCAGCACTACAGGGTTGAAGAGAAAACTGTTTTTT.

The rearrangement uses TRBV28 and TRBJ2-1, with TRBD2 identical over 12 bases. Trimming took 7 bases from V and 9 from J; bases not matched to a gene: 10. CDR3 length: 15 amino acids. The germline gives CDR1 MDHEN, CDR2 SYDVKM. CDR3 residues: CASTLLAGGPVEQFF. CDR3 in DNA: TGTGCCAGCACCTTGCTAGCGGGAGGGCCAGTTGAGCAGTTCTTC.

This clone was counted only a few times. The chain uses TRBV5-1 and TRBJ1-4; a weak D match, TRBD1 (6 bases). Germline CDR1 is SGHRS and CDR2 is YFSETQ. The V and J ends lost 0 bases and 8 bases respectively, with 11 bases between them. The CDR3 extends over 14 amino acids. The CDR3 sequence is CASSLGTGSEKLFF. CDR3 bases: TGCGCCAGCAGCTTGGGTACAGGGTCCGAAAAACTGTTTTTT. The full variable domain, rest sourced from reference TRBV5-1 and TRBJ1-4, is KAGVTQTPRYLIKTRGQQVTLSCSPISGHRSVSWYQQTPGQGLQFLFEYFSETQRNKGNFPGRFSGRQFSNSRSEMNVSTLELGDSALYLCASSLGTGSEKLFFGSGTQLSVL.

V gene TRBV6-1 combines with J gene TRBJ2-7; 8 nucleotides line up with TRBD1. J gave up 1 base and V 7 bases, and 9 bases lay outside the gene matches. Germline assignment: CDR1 MNHNS and CDR2 SASEGT. The CDR3 runs to 15 residues. The CDR3 sequence is CASTDVRTGSYEQYF. In DNA, the CDR3 is TGTGCCAGCACCGACGTACGGACAGGGTCCTACGAGCAGTACTTC.

A few counts support this clone. V usage is TRBV7-3 and J usage is TRBJ2-5; TRBD1 aligns across 8 bases. Germline loops: CDR1 SGHTA, CDR2 FQGTGA. Trimming at V came to 5 bases and at J to 5 bases, leaving 13 bases not matched to a gene. This CDR3 is built from 16 residues. This chain's CDR3 is CASSGHAGGAGETQYF. The CDR3 nucleotides are TGTGCCAGCAGCGGCCATGCAGGGGGCGCGGGTGAGACCCAGTACTTC.

The chain combines TRBV6-5 with TRBJ2-7, with 10 bases lining up with TRBD2. Germline V gives CDR1 MNHEY, CDR2 SVGAGI. After removal of 5 bases from V and 9 bases from J, the junction contained 13 bases not matched to a gene. The CDR3 length is 15 residues. This CDR3 reads CASSPGLAGVNGQYF. The CDR3 coding sequence is TGTGCCAGCAGTCCCGGGCTAGCGGGGGTAAACGGGCAGTACTTC.

The J gene is TRBJ2-7, the V gene TRBV7-9, with TRBD2 matching over 11 bases. Per the germline V gene, CDR1 is SEHNR and CDR2 is FQNEAQ (reference sequence). The CDR3 runs 15 residues. The V gene end was trimmed by 5 bases and the J gene end by 4 bases; junction bases not matched to a gene: 7. The CDR3 here is CASSRPLAGEYEQYF. The CDR3 nucleotides are TGTGCCAGCAGCCGACCACTAGCGGGAGAATACGAGCAGTACTTC.

J is TRBJ2-7 and V is TRBV5-1; no clear D. The CDR3 is made up of 11 amino acids. V gave up 3 bases and J gave up 6 bases, with 7 bases separating them. Per the germline V gene, CDR1 is SGHRS and CDR2 is YFSETQ. CDR3 in DNA: TGCGCCAGCAGCTCGGTAGGCGAGCAGTACTTC. This codes for CASSSVGEQYF.

This rearrangement joins TRBV29-1 to TRBJ1-2; D not resolved. The germline V gene has CDR1 SQVTM and CDR2 ANQGSEA. V was clipped by 0 bases and J by 9 bases, with 5 bases between them. The CDR3 is 10 amino acids. CDR3 sequence: CSVEENRYTF. CDR3 in DNA: TGCAGCGTTGAAGAGAACCGCTACACCTTC.

The rearrangement links TRBV7-2 to TRBJ2-1; 10 bases fit TRBD1. V lost 0 bases to trimming and J lost 6 bases; unmatched junction nucleotides: 5. The CDR3 is 16 residues long. The germline V gene has CDR1 SGHTA and CDR2 FQGNSA. The CDR3 nucleotides read TGTGCCAGCAGCTTAGCGCCAGGGACAGGGGTCAATGAGCAGTTCTTC. Protein product: CASSLAPGTGVNEQFF. The full variable domain, completed using reference TRBV7-2 and TRBJ2-1, is GAGVSQSPSNKVTEKGKDVELRCDPISGHTALYWYRQSLGQGLEFLIYFQGNSAPDKSGLPSDRFSAERTGGSVSTLTIQRTQQEDSAVYLCASSLAPGTGVNEQFFGPGTRLTVL.

This chain connects TRBV19 to TRBJ1-6, with 9 bases that match TRBD1. Germline assignment: CDR1 LNHDA and CDR2 SQIVND (reference sequence). With V trimmed by 6 bases and J by 5 bases, 5 bases remained unmatched. The CDR3 has 15 amino acids. The CDR3 region has the DNA TGTGCCAGTAGGGACAGGGGCGGGGATAATTCACCCCTCCACTTT. Translating it yields CASRDRGGDNSPLHF. Combining the CDR3 with reference TRBV19 and TRBJ1-6 gives the whole variable domain DGGITQSPKYLFRKEGQNVTLSCEQNLNHDAMYWYRQDPGQGLRLIYYSQIVNDFQKGDIAEGYSVSREKKESFPLTVTSAQKNPTAFYLCASRDRGGDNSPLHFGNGTRLTVT.

The chain is built from TRBV30 and TRBJ1-4; a weak D match, TRBD1 (5 bases). CDR3 length: 14 residues. Germline V gene sequence: CDR1 GTSNPN, CDR2 SVGIG (reference sequence). V lost 0 bases, J lost 8 bases, and 13 bases lay in between. The CDR3 DNA sequence: TGTGCCTGGAGTGTACGGGGGTTGAGCGAAAAACTGTTTTTT. Translated: CAWSVRGLSEKLFF.

The chain has TRBV6-1 and TRBJ1-6, with 10 positions matching TRBD1. In germline, CDR1 is MNHNS, CDR2 SASEGT. The CDR3 contains 16 residues. The junction had 8 bases not matched to a gene; V was cut back by 2 bases and J by 10 bases. CDR3 sequence reads: CASSERDRGLSSPLHF. The CDR3 DNA is TGTGCCAGCAGTGAAAGGGACAGGGGCCTATCATCACCCCTCCACTTT.

The V and J genes are TRBV7-8 and TRBJ1-5, with D maybe TRBD1 (5 bases). Germline values: CDR1 SGHVS, CDR2 FQNEAQ. There are 17 residues in the CDR3. V gave up 4 bases and J gave up 4 bases, with 20 bases separating them. This chain's CDR3 is CASSSHPGGSFNQPQHF. The CDR3 DNA reads as TGTGCCAGCAGCTCCCACCCGGGGGGGAGTTTTAATCAGCCCCAGCATTTT.

The chain combines TRBV11-2 with TRBJ2-3, with a tentative D call TRBD2 (6 bases). V gave up 7 bases and J gave up 4 bases, with 12 bases separating them. The CDR3 contains 13 residues. The V gene's germline CDR1 is SGHAT and CDR2 FQNNGV. The CDR3 sequence is CASKQGGADTQYF. The CDR3 DNA follows: TGTGCCAGCAAGCAGGGCGGGGCAGATACGCAGTATTTT.

V usage is TRBV19 and J usage is TRBJ1-5; D call uncertain. The CDR3 is 17 residues long. Trimming stripped 2 bases from V and 0 bases from J, with 14 bases between. Germline V gene sequence: CDR1 LNHDA, CDR2 SQIVND (reference sequence). The CDR3 here is CASSISTRRYSNQPQHF. Written as DNA, the CDR3 is TGTGCCAGTAGTATATCGACTCGCCGATATAGCAATCAGCCCCAGCATTTT.

The chain combines TRBV5-8 with TRBJ2-7; maybe TRBD1 (5 bases). Germline loops: CDR1 SGHTS, CDR2 YDEGEE. The V gene lost 3 bases and the J gene lost 0 bases, with 16 bases spanning the gap. The CDR3 contains 16 residues. As DNA, the CDR3 is TGTGCCAGCAGCTGGGGCGTCGGACACCTCTCCTACGAGCAGTACTTC. The encoded protein is CASSWGVGHLSYEQYF.

This rearrangement joins TRBV6-5 to TRBJ1-1; D is unresolved. This CDR3 has 13 residues. In germline, CDR1 is MNHEY, CDR2 SVGAGI. V lost 4 bases and J 1 base, leaving 7 bases between the germline ends. The CDR3 DNA is TGTGCCAGCAGTTCCGGACCGAACACTGAAGCTTTCTTT. Its translation is CASSSGPNTEAFF.

The chain carries TRBV5-1 and TRBJ1-1; 7 bases fit TRBD1. The germline V gene encodes CDR1 SGHRS and CDR2 YFSETQ. V shed 4 bases, J shed 2 bases, and the junction held 20 bases outside the gene matches. The CDR3 length is 19 residues. The CDR3 loop reads CASSPRIRQGGAPNTEAFF. The CDR3 DNA follows: TGCGCCAGCAGCCCCCGGATTAGACAGGGAGGTGCCCCTAACACTGAAGCTTTCTTT.

The chain employs TRBV19 and TRBJ1-4, with unresolved D. The CDR3 consists of 15 residues. Trimming removed 3 bases at V and 0 bases at J, with 8 bases between. Germline V CDR1 and CDR2: LNHDA, SQIVND (reference sequence). The DNA of the CDR3 is TGTGCCAGTAGTATCGGGGTTGCAACTAATGAAAAACTGTTTTTT. The encoded protein is CASSIGVATNEKLFF.

V and J are TRBV7-9 and TRBJ1-6; unclear D gene. The CDR3 contains 13 residues. Deletions cut 4 bases from V and 8 bases from J, with 9 bases between. In germline, CDR1 is SEHNR, CDR2 FQNEAQ (reference sequence). For the CDR3, the DNA is TGTGCCAGCAGCTCCGAACCACATTCACCCCTCCACTTT. Residues: CASSSEPHSPLHF.